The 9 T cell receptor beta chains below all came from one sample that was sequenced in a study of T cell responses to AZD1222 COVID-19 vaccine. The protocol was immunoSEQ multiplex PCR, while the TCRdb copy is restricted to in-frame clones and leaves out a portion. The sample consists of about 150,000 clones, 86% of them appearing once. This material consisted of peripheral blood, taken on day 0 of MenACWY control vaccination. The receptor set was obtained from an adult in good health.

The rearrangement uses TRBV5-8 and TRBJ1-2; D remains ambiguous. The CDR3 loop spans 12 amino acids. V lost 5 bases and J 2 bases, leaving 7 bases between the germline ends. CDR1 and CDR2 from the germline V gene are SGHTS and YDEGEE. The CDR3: CASSQENYGYTF. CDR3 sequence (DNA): TGTGCCAGCAGTCAAGAAAACTATGGCTACACCTTC.

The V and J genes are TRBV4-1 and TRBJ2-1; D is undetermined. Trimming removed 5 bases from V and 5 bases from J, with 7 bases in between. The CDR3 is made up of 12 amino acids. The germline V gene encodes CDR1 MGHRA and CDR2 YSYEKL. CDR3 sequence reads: CASSRINNEQFF. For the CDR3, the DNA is TGCGCCAGCAGCAGGATTAACAATGAGCAGTTCTTC.

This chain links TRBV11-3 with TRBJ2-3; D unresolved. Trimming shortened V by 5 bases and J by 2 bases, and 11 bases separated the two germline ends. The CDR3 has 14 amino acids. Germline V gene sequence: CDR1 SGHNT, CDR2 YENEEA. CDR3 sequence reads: CASSETFYTDTQYF. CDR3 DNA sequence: TGTGCCAGCAGCGAGACATTCTACACAGATACGCAGTATTTT.

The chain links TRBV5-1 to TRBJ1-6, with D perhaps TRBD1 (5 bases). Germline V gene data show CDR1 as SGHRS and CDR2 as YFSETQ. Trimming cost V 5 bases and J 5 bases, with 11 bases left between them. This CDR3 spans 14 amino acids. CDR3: CASRRGYDNSPLHF. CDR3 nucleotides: TGCGCCAGCAGAAGGGGTTACGATAATTCACCCCTCCACTTT.

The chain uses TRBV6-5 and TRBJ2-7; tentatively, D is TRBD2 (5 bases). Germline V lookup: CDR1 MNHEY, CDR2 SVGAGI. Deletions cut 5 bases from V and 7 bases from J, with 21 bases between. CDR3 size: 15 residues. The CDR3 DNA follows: TGTGCCAGCAGTCCCACCGGGATTTCGTCGGGAGAGCAGTACTTC. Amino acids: CASSPTGISSGEQYF.

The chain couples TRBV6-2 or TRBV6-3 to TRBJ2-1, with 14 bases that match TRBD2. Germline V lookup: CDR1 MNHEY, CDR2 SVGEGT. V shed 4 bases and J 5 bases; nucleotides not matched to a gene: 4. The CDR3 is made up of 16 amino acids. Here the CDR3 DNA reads TGTGCCAGCAGTTTCCCGACTAGCGGGAGGGACAATGAGCAGTTCTTC. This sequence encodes CASSFPTSGRDNEQFF.

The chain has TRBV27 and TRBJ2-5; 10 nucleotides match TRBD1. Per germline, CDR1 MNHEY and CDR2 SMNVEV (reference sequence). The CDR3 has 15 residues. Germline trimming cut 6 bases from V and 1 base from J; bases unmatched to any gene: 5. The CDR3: CASSRDRGTQETQYF. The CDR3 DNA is TGTGCCAGCAGCCGGGACAGGGGAACCCAAGAGACCCAGTACTTC.

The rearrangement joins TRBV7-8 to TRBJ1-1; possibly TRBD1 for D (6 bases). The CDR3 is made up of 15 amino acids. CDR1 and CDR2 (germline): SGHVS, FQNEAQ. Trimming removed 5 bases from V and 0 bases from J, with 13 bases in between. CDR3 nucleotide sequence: TGTGCCAGCAGCGCCCGGGACACCCTGAACACTGAAGCTTTCTTT. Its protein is CASSARDTLNTEAFF.

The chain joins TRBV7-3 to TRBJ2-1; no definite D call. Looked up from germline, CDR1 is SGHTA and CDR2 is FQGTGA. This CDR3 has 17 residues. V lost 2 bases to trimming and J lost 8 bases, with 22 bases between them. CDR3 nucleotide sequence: TGTGCCAGCAGCTTAGCGTCCAGACCTCTAGGTTTCCATGAGCAGTTCTTC. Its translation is CASSLASRPLGFHEQFF.